These 18 T cell receptor beta chains were all obtained from the same sample, sequenced in a study of blood T cell repertoires in COVID-19. Profiling relied on immunoSEQ multiplex PCR, and the TCRdb table lists in-frame clones only, not all of them. The data contain some 130,000 clones, roughly 69% of them singletons. Sample: peripheral blood. The receptors come from a woman between 65 and 79 years old with acute or convalescent COVID-19.

The chain links TRBV3-1 (or the pseudogene TRBV3-2) to TRBJ2-7; the D gene is possibly TRBD1 (5 bases). This CDR3 has 15 amino acids. Germline assignment: CDR1 LGHDT and CDR2 YNNKEL (reference sequence). Trimming pared 5 bases from V and 2 bases from J, leaving 16 bases between. This CDR3 is CASSKSPTGTYEQYF. CDR3 DNA sequence: TGTGCCAGCAGCAAAAGCCCCACAGGCACCTACGAGCAGTACTTC.

Worth noting for this clone: In the same sample, other DNA sequences code for this CDR3. V gene TRBV5-4 combines with J gene TRBJ1-1; D may be TRBD1 (5 bases). Germline values: CDR1 SGHNT, CDR2 YYREEE (reference sequence). V was pared by 4 bases and J by 8 bases, with 15 bases between. There are 13 residues in the CDR3. The CDR3 DNA reads as TGTGCCAGCAGCCAAAACGCCCGGACAGAAGCTTTCTTT. Translating it yields CASSQNARTEAFF.

This chain joins TRBV5-6 and TRBJ2-3, with 8 positions matching TRBD1. CDR1 and CDR2 from the germline V gene are SGHDT and YYEEEE. The CDR3 length is 13 residues. Trimming removed 4 bases from V and 7 bases from J; junction bases left unmatched: 5. The CDR3 bases are TGTGCCAGCAGCCTAGACAGGGGCCATACGCAGTATTTT. This translates into CASSLDRGHTQYF.

The V call is TRBV5-1, the J call TRBJ2-5, with TRBD2 identical over 10 bases. Germline V lookup: CDR1 SGHRS, CDR2 YFSETQ. V lost 4 bases, J lost 5 bases, and 8 bases stayed unmatched. The CDR3 spans 15 residues. In nucleotides, the CDR3 is TGCGCCAGCAGCGGCGGGACTAGCGTCGGGGAGACCCAGTACTTC. Its protein product is CASSGGTSVGETQYF. The full variable domain, rest sourced from reference TRBV5-1 and TRBJ2-5, is KAGVTQTPRYLIKTRGQQVTLSCSPISGHRSVSWYQQTPGQGLQFLFEYFSETQRNKGNFPGRFSGRQFSNSRSEMNVSTLELGDSALYLCASSGGTSVGETQYFGPGTRLLVL.

The CDR3 sequence: CASSPEGSGLHTQYF. CDR3 coding DNA: TGTGCCAGCAGTCCCGAAGGTAGCGGATTACATACGCAGTATTTT. V is TRBV6-8 and J is TRBJ2-3; D is perhaps TRBD2 (6 bases). This CDR3 has 15 residues. V lost 5 bases and J 7 bases, leaving 19 bases between the germline ends. The germline V gene encodes CDR1 MNHGY and CDR2 SAAAGT.

The rearrangement links TRBV6-5 to TRBJ1-4; 8 nucleotides align to TRBD1. From germline, CDR1 is MNHEY and CDR2 SVGAGI. The CDR3 spans 14 residues. The ends lost 6 bases at V and 3 bases at J; junction bases unmatched: 3. CDR3 DNA sequence: TGTGCCAGCAGAACAGGGGGGGCTAATGAAAAACTGTTTTTT. Translation gives CASRTGGANEKLFF.

The chain recombines TRBV9 with TRBJ2-1; 12 nucleotides align to TRBD2. Unmatched junction bases numbered 4, after V lost 3 bases and J lost 3 bases. This CDR3 region has 16 residues. Germline V gives CDR1 SGDLS, CDR2 YYNGEE. The CDR3, as DNA: TGTGCCAGCAGCGAAACTAGCGGGGGGCTCTACAATGAGCAGTTCTTC. Translation gives CASSETSGGLYNEQFF.

V usage is TRBV9 and J usage is TRBJ1-3; TRBD1 matches at 7 bases. This CDR3 comprises 16 residues. CDR1 SGDLS and CDR2 YYNGEE come from the germline V gene. Trimming cost V 0 bases and J 3 bases; bases outside gene matches: 6. The CDR3 sequence is CASSVDPAGGGNTIYF. CDR3 sequence (DNA): TGTGCCAGCAGCGTAGACCCGGCAGGGGGTGGAAACACCATATATTTT.

The V and J genes are TRBV4-1 and TRBJ1-4; TRBD1 matches at 9 bases. CDR3 length: 15 residues. V shed 2 bases, J shed 8 bases, and the junction held 6 bases outside the gene matches. Germline V lookup: CDR1 MGHRA, CDR2 YSYEKL. Here the CDR3 reads CASSQPGQGNEKLFF. DNA for the CDR3: TGCGCCAGCAGCCAACCGGGACAGGGAAACGAAAAACTGTTTTTT.

The chain is built from TRBV28 and TRBJ1-5, with D hard to call. V gave up 6 bases and J gave up 4 bases, with 13 bases separating them. This CDR3 has 14 amino acids. Germline lookup yields CDR1 MDHEN and CDR2 SYDVKM. The CDR3 region has the DNA TGTGCCAGCAGCCCGGCGGGTAGGAATCAGCCCCAGCATTTT. Translation gives CASSPAGRNQPQHF.

This clone was observed a handful of times. The V gene is TRBV30, the J gene TRBJ1-1; weak D call: TRBD1 (5 bases). This CDR3 has 11 amino acids. Germline V gene lookup returns CDR1 GTSNPN and CDR2 SVGIG (reference sequence). Trimming stripped 5 bases from V and 8 bases from J, with 12 bases between. CDR3 sequence (DNA): TGTGCCTGGGCCGGACATTCCGAAGCTTTCTTT. Its protein product is CAWAGHSEAFF.

The chain employs TRBV19 and TRBJ2-1, with TRBD1 matching 7 bases. V lost 6 bases and J lost 6; bases outside the gene matches: 5. Germline CDR1 is LNHDA and CDR2 is SQIVND (reference sequence). CDR3 length: 13 amino acids. The CDR3 here is CASRVAGGNEQFF. The CDR3 DNA follows: TGTGCCAGTAGAGTCGCAGGGGGCAATGAGCAGTTCTTC.

This clone was seen only once. V is TRBV5-4 and J is TRBJ2-2; a weak D match, TRBD1 (6 bases). Germline V gives CDR1 SGHNT, CDR2 YYREEE (reference sequence). This CDR3 region has 17 residues. V lost 2 bases and J 4 bases, leaving 18 bases between the germline ends. The CDR3 DNA sequence: TGTGCCAGCAGCTTCGGAAGGGGGAACAGAGGCACCGGGGAGCTGTTTTTT. This encodes CASSFGRGNRGTGELFF.

The chain carries TRBV19 and TRBJ1-2; the D is unclear. V dropped 8 bases and J dropped 4 bases, with 23 bases sitting between them. This CDR3 contains 16 residues. Germline values: CDR1 LNHDA, CDR2 SQIVND (reference sequence). CDR3 DNA sequence: TGTGCCAGTCACCCGGGGAGAGCGTCCGGACTCTATGGCTACACCTTC. It is translated as CASHPGRASGLYGYTF.

The chain employs TRBV5-1 and TRBJ2-2; 9 nucleotides agree with TRBD2. V lost 1 base and J lost 6; bases outside the gene matches: 4. Germline V gene lookup returns CDR1 SGHRS and CDR2 YFSETQ. The CDR3 is made up of 15 amino acids. The CDR3 spells CASSLSSGTAGELFF. CDR3 DNA sequence: TGCGCCAGCAGCTTGTCTAGCGGGACAGCCGGGGAGCTGTTTTTT.

The chain recombines TRBV7-6 with TRBJ2-3; weak D call: TRBD2 (6 bases). V gave up 1 base and J gave up 0 bases, with 8 bases separating them. The CDR3 loop spans 15 amino acids. The germline V gene encodes CDR1 SGHVS and CDR2 FNYEAQ. CDR3: CASSLVLASTDTQYF. The CDR3 DNA reads TGTGCCAGCAGCTTAGTCCTAGCGAGCACAGATACGCAGTATTTT.

This rearrangement joins TRBV12-3 or TRBV12-4 to TRBJ1-5, with D tentatively TRBD1 (5 bases). Deletions cut 5 bases from V and 5 bases from J, with 10 bases between. This CDR3 region has 13 residues. CDR3 DNA: TGTGCCAGCAGTGAGGACAACGATCAGCCCCAGCATTTT. It specifies CASSEDNDQPQHF.

The J gene is TRBJ1-2, the V gene TRBV7-9; 7 bases align to TRBD1. Germline V gene lookup returns CDR1 SEHNR and CDR2 FQNEAQ (reference sequence). V lost 4 bases to trimming and J lost 3 bases; unmatched junction nucleotides: 17. This CDR3 has 18 residues. This CDR3 reads CASSSRDSRSSVDYGYTF. DNA of the CDR3: TGTGCCAGCAGCTCTCGGGACAGCAGATCCAGTGTTGACTATGGCTACACCTTC. Looking up the rest from reference TRBV7-9 and TRBJ1-2 gives the full variable domain: DTGVSQNPRHKITKRGQNVTFRCDPISEHNRLYWYRQTLGQGPEFLTYFQNEAQLEKSRLLSDRFSAERPKGSFSTLEIQRTEQGDSAMYLCASSSRDSRSSVDYGYTFGSGTRLTVV.